Described below is a single TCR beta chain sequence and its context. The sample originates from a study of OX40 agonist ivuxolimab in advanced cancers. Study-level background: Earlier treatment with anti-PD-1, anti-PD-L1 or anti-CTLA-4 was permitted, and 30% to 40% had received some. Among those treated, three patients had partial responses, one with hepatocellular carcinoma and two with cutaneous melanoma.

Peripheral blood came from all dose cohorts at three timepoints. Trimming left V 3 bases short and J 1 base short, with 2 bases between. From germline, CDR1 is KGHSH and CDR2 LQKENI. The CDR3 loop spans 12 amino acids. The method was immunoSEQ multiplex PCR; TCRdb's version includes in-frame clones alone and lacks a portion of them. The table has about 62,000 clones, 75% to 85% seen once. The receptor was isolated from an adult with an advanced solid tumor such as melanoma, head and neck, liver or kidney cancer. The V gene is TRBV18, the J gene TRBJ2-3; no definite D call. This material consisted of CD4+ or CD8+ T cells sorted from blood, taken in a trial of the OX40 agonist ivuxolimab. The CDR3 sequence is CASSPGTDTQYF. The CDR3 DNA sequence: TGTGCCAGCTCACCGGGCACAGATACGCAGTATTTT.